This T cell receptor beta chain was sequenced for a study of T cell responses to AZD1222 COVID-19 vaccine. Whole-study context: Second doses that came at about 4 or about 12 weeks were put together.

Sequenced by immunoSEQ multiplex PCR; TCRdb stores in-frame clones only, minus some. The sample shows about 100,000 clones, 80% to 90% of them seen only once. Study-wide points: Baseline seropositivity occurred in only a handful of AZD1222 recipients. Nearly half of spike-specific TCRs reportedly target unmutated variant regions. Females made up more of the donors, who were largely white British, and clonal diversity may have come out too low.

To note about this clone: Antigen: not known.

V lost 0 bases, J lost 2 bases, and 9 bases stayed unmatched. Germline-derived CDR1 and CDR2 are MGHRA and YSYEKL. The CDR3 totals 17 residues. V is TRBV4-1 and J is TRBJ2-7; 8 nucleotides agree with TRBD2. This receptor was obtained from an adult in good health. The specimen was peripheral blood, collected on day 0 of AZD1222 vaccination. CDR3 loop: CASSQDLASGRPYEQYF. The CDR3 DNA sequence: TGCGCCAGCAGCCAAGATCTGGCCAGCGGGAGACCCTACGAGCAGTACTTC.